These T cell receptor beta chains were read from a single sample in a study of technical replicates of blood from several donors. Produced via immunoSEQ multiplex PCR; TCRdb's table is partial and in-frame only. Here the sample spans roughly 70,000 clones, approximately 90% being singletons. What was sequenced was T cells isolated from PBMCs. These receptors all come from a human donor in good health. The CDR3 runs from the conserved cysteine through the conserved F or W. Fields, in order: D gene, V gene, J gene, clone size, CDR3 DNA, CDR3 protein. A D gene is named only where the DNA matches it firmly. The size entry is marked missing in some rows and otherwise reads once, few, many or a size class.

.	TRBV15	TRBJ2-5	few	TGTGCCACCAGCAGAGGGGGGGGCATACGACGAGAGACCCAGTACTTC	CATSRGGGIRRETQYF
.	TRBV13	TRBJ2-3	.	TGTGCCAGCAGCTTAGGGGGCATGAATACGCAGTATTTT	CASSLGGMNTQYF
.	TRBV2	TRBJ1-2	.	TGTGCCAGTTCGGACTCCGGGAATTATGGCTACACCTTC	CASSDSGNYGYTF
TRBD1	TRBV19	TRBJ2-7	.	TGTGCCAGTAGTTACACAGGGGGCCGCGCCTACGAGCAGTACTTC	CASSYTGGRAYEQYF
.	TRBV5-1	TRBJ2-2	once	TGCGCCAGCAGCTCCCCTGAGGGGGCGAACACCGGGGAGCTGTTTTTT	CASSSPEGANTGELFF
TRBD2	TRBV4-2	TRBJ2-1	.	TGTGCCAGCAGCCGTAGCCAGCGGGAGGGTGTGAATGAGCAGTTCTTC	CASSRSQREGVNEQFF
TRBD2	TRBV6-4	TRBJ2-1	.	TGTGCCAGCAGTGCAACGGCGGGAGGGCGCAATGAGCAGTTCTTC	CASSATAGGRNEQFF
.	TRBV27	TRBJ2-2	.	TGTGCCAGCAGTTGGACTGCCGGGGAGCTGTTTTTT	CASSWTAGELFF
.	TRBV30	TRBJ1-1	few	TGTGCCCTGAAGCCCCGGGGGACTGAAGCTTTCTTT	CALKPRGTEAFF
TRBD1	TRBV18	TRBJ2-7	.	TGTGCCAGCTCAGGACAGGCCCTCTACGAGCAGTACTTC	CASSGQALYEQYF
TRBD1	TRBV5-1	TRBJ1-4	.	TGCGCCAGCAGCCCCCCGTGGGGACAGGGAAATGAAAAACTGTTTTTT	CASSPPWGQGNEKLFF
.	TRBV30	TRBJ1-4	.	TGTGCCTGGAGTCCGGGGGCTAATGAAAAACTGTTTTTT	CAWSPGANEKLFF
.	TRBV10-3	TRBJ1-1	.	TGTGCCATCACCGACTCGAGTCCAGGGCAAGCTTTCTTT	CAITDSSPGQAFF
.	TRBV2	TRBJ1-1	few	TGTGCCAGCAGTGAAAATTACAGGGATGGTACTGAAGCTTTCTTT	CASSENYRDGTEAFF
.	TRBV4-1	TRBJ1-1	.	TGCGCCAGCAGCCAAGATCAGGGGAGGAACACTGAAGCTTTCTTT	CASSQDQGRNTEAFF
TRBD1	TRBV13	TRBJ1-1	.	TGTGCCAGCAGCTCCCCCAGGGGGAGCACTGAAGCTTTCTTT	CASSSPRGSTEAFF
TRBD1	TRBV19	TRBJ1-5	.	TGTGCCAGTAGTAGCGACAGGGGTGGCAATCAGCCCCAGCATTTT	CASSSDRGGNQPQHF
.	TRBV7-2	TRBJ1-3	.	TGTGCCAGCAGCTTCCCAGGGGCAGGAAACACCATATATTTT	CASSFPGAGNTIYF
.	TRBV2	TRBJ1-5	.	TGTGCCAGCAGTGGGGAGTACAATCAGCCCCAGCATTTT	CASSGEYNQPQHF
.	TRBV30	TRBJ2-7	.	TGTGCCTGGAGATACGGGAGACGCAACGAGCAGTACTTC	CAWRYGRRNEQYF